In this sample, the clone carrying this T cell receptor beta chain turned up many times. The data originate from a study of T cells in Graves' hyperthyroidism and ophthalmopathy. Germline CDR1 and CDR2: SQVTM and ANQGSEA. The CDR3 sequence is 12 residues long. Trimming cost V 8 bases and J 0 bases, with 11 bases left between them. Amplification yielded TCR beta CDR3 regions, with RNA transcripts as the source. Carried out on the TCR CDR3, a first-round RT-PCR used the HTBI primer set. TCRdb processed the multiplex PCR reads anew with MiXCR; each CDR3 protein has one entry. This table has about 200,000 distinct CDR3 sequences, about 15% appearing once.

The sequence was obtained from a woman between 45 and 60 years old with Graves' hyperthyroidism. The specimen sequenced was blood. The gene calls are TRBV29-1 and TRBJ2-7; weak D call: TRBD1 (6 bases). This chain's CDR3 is CSSRTDSYEQYF. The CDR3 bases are TGCAGCTCAAGGACAGACTCCTACGAGCAGTACTTC.